This TCR beta chain was recovered during a study of T-cell memory formation after mild COVID-19. V shed 0 bases and J shed 0 bases, with 17 bases lying between them. Germline V gene lookup returns CDR1 ENHRY and CDR2 SYGVKD. The CDR3 is made up of 18 amino acids. One entry per CDR3 protein, called by TCRdb with MiXCR from the 5' RACE reads. The sample lists about half a million distinct CDR3 sequences, roughly 20% occurring once. This clonotype was counted only a few times. This receptor was taken from an adult woman who had mild COVID-19 (a few samples of this study predate the infection). Cell type and time point are not known. The sample taken for sequencing was PBMCs or a T cell subset sorted from them (not recorded which). V is TRBV10-3 and J is TRBJ1-1; TRBD1 might be the D (5 bases). The chain's CDR3 is CAISESIGAGPMNTEAFF. As DNA, the CDR3 is TGTGCCATCAGTGAGTCGATCGGGGCGGGTCCTATGAACACTGAAGCTTTCTTT.